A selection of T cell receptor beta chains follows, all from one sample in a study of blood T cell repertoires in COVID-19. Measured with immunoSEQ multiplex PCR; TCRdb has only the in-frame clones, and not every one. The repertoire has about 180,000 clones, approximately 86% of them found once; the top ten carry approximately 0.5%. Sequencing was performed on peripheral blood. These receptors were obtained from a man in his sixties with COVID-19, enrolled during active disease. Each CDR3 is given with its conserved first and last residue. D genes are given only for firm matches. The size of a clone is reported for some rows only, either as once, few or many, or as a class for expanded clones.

DNA: TGTGCCAGCAGTCTAACAGGGGGGCACGAGCAGTACTTC
CDR3: CASSLTGGHEQYF
V: TRBV12-3/TRBV12-4
size: NA
length: 13
J: TRBJ2-7
D: TRBD1

DNA: TGTGCCAGCAGCTTGGTGGGGAGACCTGAAGCTTTCTTT
CDR3: CASSLVGRPEAFF
V: TRBV5-8
size: NA
length: 13
J: TRBJ1-1
D: NA

DNA: TGTGCCATCAGTGAGTCGGCTCCATGGGAAGCTTTCTTT
CDR3: CAISESAPWEAFF
V: TRBV10-3
size: few
length: 13
J: TRBJ1-1
D: NA

DNA: TGTGCCATCAGCGTGTCTAGCGGGAGGTCATACGAGCAGTACTTC
CDR3: CAISVSSGRSYEQYF
V: TRBV10-3
size: NA
length: 15
J: TRBJ2-7
D: TRBD2

DNA: TGTGCCAGCAGTGCCGGGACAGGGAACACCGGGGAGCTGTTTTTT
CDR3: CASSAGTGNTGELFF
V: TRBV6-4
size: NA
length: 15
J: TRBJ2-2
D: TRBD1

DNA: TGCGCCAGCAGCTTCACCGACAGTCAAGCTTTCTTT
CDR3: CASSFTDSQAFF
V: TRBV5-1
size: NA
length: 12
J: TRBJ1-1
D: NA

DNA: TGTGCCAGCAGCTTGAGCACAGAAAACACCGGGGAGCTGTTTTTT
CDR3: CASSLSTENTGELFF
V: TRBV5-5
size: NA
length: 15
J: TRBJ2-2
D: NA

DNA: TGCGCCAGCAGCTTGGTGACAGGGGCTAATGAAAAACTGTTTTTT
CDR3: CASSLVTGANEKLFF
V: TRBV5-1
size: NA
length: 15
J: TRBJ1-4
D: TRBD1

DNA: TGTGCCAGCAGCTTGGAGGGGCGAGTACGGAACACTGAAGCTTTCTTT
CDR3: CASSLEGRVRNTEAFF
V: TRBV5-6
size: NA
length: 16
J: TRBJ1-1
D: NA

DNA: TGTGCCAGCACCCAACCAGGGAACACTGAAGCTTTCTTT
CDR3: CASTQPGNTEAFF
V: TRBV28
size: NA
length: 13
J: TRBJ1-1
D: NA

DNA: TGTGCCAGCAGTTGGACAGGGCATCAGCCCCAGCATTTT
CDR3: CASSWTGHQPQHF
V: TRBV6-2/TRBV6-3
size: NA
length: 13
J: TRBJ1-5
D: TRBD1

DNA: TGTGCCAGTAGCCAGTGGGAGGGCCGGGGCGAGCAGTACTTC
CDR3: CASSQWEGRGEQYF
V: TRBV19
size: NA
length: 14
J: TRBJ2-7
D: TRBD2

DNA: TGTGCCAGCAGCCCCCGGGGAAGTGTGAACACTGAAGCTTTCTTT
CDR3: CASSPRGSVNTEAFF
V: TRBV11-3
size: NA
length: 15
J: TRBJ1-1
D: NA

DNA: TGTGCCAGCACCGGGGACAGAGCCTGGAGTACCTTC
CDR3: CASTGDRAWSTF
V: TRBV28
size: NA
length: 12
J: TRBJ1-2
D: TRBD1

DNA: TGTGCCAGCAGCTTAGGGGGACAGAGTTATCAGCCCCAGCATTTT
CDR3: CASSLGGQSYQPQHF
V: TRBV7-2
size: NA
length: 15
J: TRBJ1-5
D: TRBD1

DNA: TGTGCCAGCAGCCCTGGGACAGTCGTTTACTATGGCTACACCTTC
CDR3: CASSPGTVVYYGYTF
V: TRBV5-6
size: NA
length: 15
J: TRBJ1-2
D: TRBD1

DNA: TGTGCCAGCAGCTCAGTGGTATGCACCTTC
CDR3: CASSSVVCTF
V: TRBV11-3
size: NA
length: 10
J: TRBJ1-2
D: NA

DNA: TGTGCCAGCAGCCTCTGGGGGCTTAAGGAGACCCAGTACTTC
CDR3: CASSLWGLKETQYF
V: TRBV4-2
size: NA
length: 14
J: TRBJ2-5
D: NA

DNA: TGTGCCAGCAGCCCCGCTAGGTATACGCAGTATTTT
CDR3: CASSPARYTQYF
V: TRBV7-8
size: NA
length: 12
J: TRBJ2-3
D: NA

DNA: TGTGCCAGCAGTCCCCCAGGAGGAAACACCATATATTTT
CDR3: CASSPPGGNTIYF
V: TRBV6-2/TRBV6-3
size: NA
length: 13
J: TRBJ1-3
D: NA

DNA: TGTGCCAGTAGTATCATAAAGGCGGCAGGGCACCAAGAGACCCAGTACTTC
CDR3: CASSIIKAAGHQETQYF
V: TRBV19
size: NA
length: 17
J: TRBJ2-5
D: NA

DNA: TGTGCCAGCAGTTTATTCGGGACAAACTATGGCTACACCTTC
CDR3: CASSLFGTNYGYTF
V: TRBV6-5
size: NA
length: 14
J: TRBJ1-2
D: NA

DNA: TGCGCCAGCAGCTCGGACAGTCTGAACACTGAAGCTTTCTTT
CDR3: CASSSDSLNTEAFF
V: TRBV5-1
size: NA
length: 14
J: TRBJ1-1
D: NA

DNA: TGTGCCACCAGCAGAGTCGGGTCAGGGAGGAAAGAAGAGACCCAGTACTTC
CDR3: CATSRVGSGRKEETQYF
V: TRBV15
size: NA
length: 17
J: TRBJ2-5
D: NA

DNA: TGTGCCAGCAGTTACTCGATTCGGGAGGCGAACACTGAAGCTTTCTTT
CDR3: CASSYSIREANTEAFF
V: TRBV6-2/TRBV6-3
size: once
length: 16
J: TRBJ1-1
D: NA

DNA: TGTGCCAGCAGCCCGACAGGGTTCGCGAACACCGGGGAGCTGTTTTTT
CDR3: CASSPTGFANTGELFF
V: TRBV14
size: NA
length: 16
J: TRBJ2-2
D: TRBD1

DNA: TGTGCCAGCAGCCGTGACTTCGGGATATTCTCTGGAAACACCATATATTTT
CDR3: CASSRDFGIFSGNTIYF
V: TRBV7-9
size: NA
length: 17
J: TRBJ1-3
D: NA

DNA: TGTGCCAGCAGCTCCGGAGGAGGGGATGCCTACGAGCAGTACTTC
CDR3: CASSSGGGDAYEQYF
V: TRBV11-2
size: NA
length: 15
J: TRBJ2-7
D: NA

DNA: TGTGCCAGCCGTTCCGAAAGACTCAATGAAAAACTGTTTTTT
CDR3: CASRSERLNEKLFF
V: TRBV19
size: once
length: 14
J: TRBJ1-4
D: NA

DNA: TGTGCCAGCAGCTTAGACAGCCTTCATGAGCAGTTCTTC
CDR3: CASSLDSLHEQFF
V: TRBV7-9
size: once
length: 13
J: TRBJ2-1
D: NA

DNA: TGTGCCAGCAGCTTAGATCGGACTCCCAACAGTGAGCAGTTCTTC
CDR3: CASSLDRTPNSEQFF
V: TRBV7-8
size: NA
length: 15
J: TRBJ2-1
D: NA

DNA: TGCGCCAGCAGCCGCACTGGGACTAGCGGATACAATGAGCAGTTCTTC
CDR3: CASSRTGTSGYNEQFF
V: TRBV4-1
size: NA
length: 16
J: TRBJ2-1
D: TRBD2

DNA: TGTGCCAGCAGTTACTCGAGGGACAGCTTGAACACTGAAGCTTTCTTT
CDR3: CASSYSRDSLNTEAFF
V: TRBV6-2/TRBV6-3
size: NA
length: 16
J: TRBJ1-1
D: TRBD1

DNA: TGTGCCAGCAGTACCCTAGGAGGCCCCCAAGAGACCCAGTACTTC
CDR3: CASSTLGGPQETQYF
V: TRBV6-6
size: NA
length: 15
J: TRBJ2-5
D: NA

DNA: TGCGCCAGCAGCTTGGCCCAGGCTTTTGGCTACACCTTC
CDR3: CASSLAQAFGYTF
V: TRBV5-1
size: NA
length: 13
J: TRBJ1-2
D: NA

DNA: TGTGCCATCAGGAGACAGGGGGCAGGAAACGAGCAGTACTTC
CDR3: CAIRRQGAGNEQYF
V: TRBV10-3
size: few
length: 14
J: TRBJ2-7
D: TRBD1

DNA: TGTGCCAGCAGTTACCGCAGCGGGACCTCCACAGATACGCAGTATTTT
CDR3: CASSYRSGTSTDTQYF
V: TRBV6-5
size: NA
length: 16
J: TRBJ2-3
D: TRBD2

DNA: TGTGCCAGTAGTAGGACAGGGGGGTACGGAAACACCATATATTTT
CDR3: CASSRTGGYGNTIYF
V: TRBV19
size: NA
length: 15
J: TRBJ1-3
D: TRBD1

DNA: TGTGCCAGCAGTTCCGGACAGGGGGCAGGCCAGCCCCAGCATTTT
CDR3: CASSSGQGAGQPQHF
V: TRBV28
size: NA
length: 15
J: TRBJ1-5
D: TRBD1

DNA: TGTGCCAGCAGCGCCGGACTAGCGGAAGAGACCCAGTACTTC
CDR3: CASSAGLAEETQYF
V: TRBV11-1
size: NA
length: 14
J: TRBJ2-5
D: TRBD2

DNA: TGTGCCAGCAGCTTGGAGTTTGTCGGAGTGAATAGCAATCAGCCCCAGCATTTT
CDR3: CASSLEFVGVNSNQPQHF
V: TRBV5-5
size: NA
length: 18
J: TRBJ1-5
D: NA

DNA: TGCAGCGTTGCAGGGCAGGGTATAGAAAAACTGTTTTTT
CDR3: CSVAGQGIEKLFF
V: TRBV29-1
size: NA
length: 13
J: TRBJ1-4
D: NA

DNA: TGTGCCAGCAGCAGGACTAGCGGGAAGACAGATACGCAGTATTTT
CDR3: CASSRTSGKTDTQYF
V: TRBV5-4
size: NA
length: 15
J: TRBJ2-3
D: TRBD2

DNA: TGTGCCAGCATCCGTGAGGGGGCCTATGGCTACACCTTC
CDR3: CASIREGAYGYTF
V: TRBV2
size: NA
length: 13
J: TRBJ1-2
D: TRBD1

DNA: TGTGCCAGCAGCCCCTCCTCTACGTTGGGTAGCGGAAACACCATATATTTT
CDR3: CASSPSSTLGSGNTIYF
V: TRBV16
size: NA
length: 17
J: TRBJ1-3
D: NA

DNA: TGTGCCAGCAGTGAAGTAAATTCCAATGAGCAGTTCTTC
CDR3: CASSEVNSNEQFF
V: TRBV2
size: NA
length: 13
J: TRBJ2-1
D: NA

DNA: TGTGCCAGTAGTATGGGAGGGACAGGGAGAAACACTGAAGCTTTCTTT
CDR3: CASSMGGTGRNTEAFF
V: TRBV19
size: NA
length: 16
J: TRBJ1-1
D: TRBD1

DNA: TGTGCCAGCTCACCACCGGGCAGGGGCTATACGATGAACACTGAAGCTTTCTTT
CDR3: CASSPPGRGYTMNTEAFF
V: TRBV18
size: NA
length: 18
J: TRBJ1-1
D: NA

DNA: TGTGCAAGTCGCTCAGACGGGGATTTGATCTATGGCTACACCTTC
CDR3: CASRSDGDLIYGYTF
V: TRBV12-2
size: once
length: 15
J: TRBJ1-2
D: NA

DNA: TGTGCCAGCAGCTTAGCGCCAGGGGGAGAAGCTTTCTTT
CDR3: CASSLAPGGEAFF
V: TRBV7-9
size: once
length: 13
J: TRBJ1-1
D: TRBD1

DNA: TGTGCCAGCAGTGAGGGACTAGCGGGGGGGGGCACAGATACGCAGTATTTT
CDR3: CASSEGLAGGGTDTQYF
V: TRBV6-1
size: once
length: 17
J: TRBJ2-3
D: TRBD2

DNA: TGTGCCAGCAGTTACTCGCAGTTCACGAACACTGAAGCTTTCTTT
CDR3: CASSYSQFTNTEAFF
V: TRBV6-5
size: NA
length: 15
J: TRBJ1-1
D: NA

DNA: TGTGCCAGCAGTTTAACCCCCGGTAACTCCTATAATTCACCCCTCCACTTT
CDR3: CASSLTPGNSYNSPLHF
V: TRBV27
size: NA
length: 17
J: TRBJ1-6
D: NA

DNA: TGTGCCACCTCCGGGACAGGCACCGGGGAGCTGTTTTTT
CDR3: CATSGTGTGELFF
V: TRBV24-1
size: once
length: 13
J: TRBJ2-2
D: TRBD1

DNA: TGTGCTAGCAGCGCAGGGAACACCGGGGAGCTGTTTTTT
CDR3: CASSAGNTGELFF
V: TRBV7-7
size: once
length: 13
J: TRBJ2-2
D: NA

DNA: TGCGCCAGCAGCTTGGTGGGGGCAAGGAGCGAGACCCAGTACTTC
CDR3: CASSLVGARSETQYF
V: TRBV5-1
size: NA
length: 15
J: TRBJ2-5
D: NA